These T cell receptor beta chains were read from a single sample in a study of cytomegalovirus exposure and HLA in healthy donors. Sequencing was performed with immunoSEQ multiplex PCR; in TCRdb, only in-frame clones are kept and a portion is missing. Of roughly 120,000 clones listed, 70% to 85% are singletons. The sequencing sample was made of PBMCs. The receptors were sampled from a man between 45 and 60 years old in good health and CMV-seropositive. Each CDR3 is given with its conserved first and last residue. D genes are given only for firm matches.

v_call	d_call	j_call	cdr3_aa
TRBV7-9	TRBD2	TRBJ2-7	CASSPQTSGFSYEQYF
TRBV5-6	TRBD1	TRBJ1-3	CASSRRRTGAYRPGNTIYF
TRBV9	-	TRBJ2-7	CASSGLAEGYEQYF
TRBV30	-	TRBJ1-1	CAWSKGALNTEAFF
TRBV7-9	TRBD1	TRBJ2-7	CASSLEGAKYEQYF
TRBV28	-	TRBJ1-1	CASSLTGSRTEAFF
TRBV5-1	TRBD2	TRBJ2-7	CASSLDGGSPYEQYF
TRBV6-5	TRBD1	TRBJ1-2	CASSDRWTGDGYTF
TRBV7-7	TRBD2	TRBJ2-1	CASSPVSGASYNEQFF
TRBV4-1	TRBD1	TRBJ1-1	CASSQAATGETEAFF
TRBV5-1	-	TRBJ1-1	CASMLLTEAFF
TRBV27	-	TRBJ1-5	CASSSLRSGRGENQPQHF
TRBV7-8	-	TRBJ2-3	CASSPRGTQYF
TRBV5-6	-	TRBJ1-1	CASSLAGEPMNTEAFF
TRBV7-8	-	TRBJ2-7	CASSLERSREQYF
TRBV18	-	TRBJ2-7	CASSPKSTSYEQYF
TRBV9	TRBD2	TRBJ2-1	CASSAGLAGGGSPSSYNEQFF
TRBV11-2	-	TRBJ2-7	CASNLRQGNYEQYF
TRBV7-9	TRBD1	TRBJ1-4	CASSLEGGREKLFF
TRBV25-1	-	TRBJ2-2	CASTDGSGTGELFF